This entry lists 30 T cell receptor beta chains sequenced from one sample in a study of cytomegalovirus exposure and HLA in healthy donors (TCRdb year 2017). Libraries came from the immunoSEQ multiplex PCR assay. For the multiplex PCR, a mixture combining 60 forward primers for TCR Vbeta segments and 13 reverse primers for TCR Jbeta segments was used. This immuneACCESS table, as held by TCRdb, lists in-frame sequences with V and J called but not all clones. Of the missing ones, under half trace to an unresolved V gene in checked studies; the others have no known cause. This sample lists 160,000 or so clones; 70% to 75% were detected once. Together, the top ten hold roughly 4.5% of the sample. Sequenced material: PBMCs. All receptors come from a man between 18 and 29 years old in good health and CMV-seropositive.

The chain combines TRBV7-9 with TRBJ1-3, with 7 bases that match TRBD1. V was clipped by 6 bases and J by 2 bases; unmatched bases: 10. The CDR3 has 16 amino acids. The germline V gene has CDR1 SEHNR and CDR2 FQNEAQ (reference sequence). In nucleotides, the CDR3 is TGTGCCAGCAGTTCCGGACAGGAGGTCCCTGGAAACACCATATATTTT. This codes for CASSSGQEVPGNTIYF.

The CDR3 region is CAISDRENTEAFF. CDR3 sequence (DNA): TGTGCCATCAGTGACAGGGAAAACACTGAAGCTTTCTTT. V gene TRBV10-3 combines with J gene TRBJ1-1; a possible D gene is TRBD1 (5 bases). This CDR3 is built from 13 residues. The ends were cut back, 3 bases at V and 2 bases at J, with 7 bases in the middle. CDR1 is ENHRY and CDR2 is SYGVKD in the germline V gene.

There are a few counts of this clone. The chain carries TRBV5-4 and TRBJ1-2; 8 bases line up with TRBD1. Germline CDR1 reads SGHNT; CDR2 reads YYREEE (reference sequence). The ends lost 3 bases at V and 8 bases at J; junction bases unmatched: 12. This CDR3 is 15 amino acids long. The CDR3 spells CASSWPDRALQGYTF. The DNA for the CDR3 is TGTGCCAGCAGCTGGCCGGACAGGGCACTTCAGGGCTACACCTTC.

J is TRBJ1-2 and V is TRBV5-1, with TRBD1 identical over 12 bases. This CDR3 contains 15 residues. V shed 0 bases and J 5 bases; nucleotides not matched to a gene: 2. The V gene's germline CDR1 is SGHRS and CDR2 YFSETQ. CDR3 in DNA: TGCGCCAGCAGCTTGGGGGGACAGGGGGCGTATGGCTACACCTTC. Its translation: CASSLGGQGAYGYTF. The whole variable domain, filled in from reference TRBV5-1 and TRBJ1-2, reads KAGVTQTPRYLIKTRGQQVTLSCSPISGHRSVSWYQQTPGQGLQFLFEYFSETQRNKGNFPGRFSGRQFSNSRSEMNVSTLELGDSALYLCASSLGGQGAYGYTFGSGTRLTVV.

This chain joins TRBV6-1 and TRBJ1-2, with TRBD1 as a possible D gene (5 bases). V lost 4 bases and J 3 bases, leaving 6 bases between the germline ends. Germline V gives CDR1 MNHNS, CDR2 SASEGT. The CDR3 length is 12 residues. CDR3 sequence reads: CASSGQYYGYTF. CDR3 coding DNA: TGTGCCAGCAGTGGACAGTACTATGGCTACACCTTC.

This chain uses TRBV7-9 with TRBJ1-2, with TRBD1 matching over 8 bases. The germline gives CDR1 SEHNR, CDR2 FQNEAQ (reference sequence). CDR3 size: 15 residues. V gave up 1 base and J gave up 7 bases; unmatched junction bases: 8. As DNA, the CDR3 is TGTGCCAGCAGCTTAGTCGACAGGGGATCTGGTGGCTACACCTTC. This gives the protein CASSLVDRGSGGYTF.

The rearrangement joins TRBV5-1 to TRBJ2-5; TRBD2 matches at 13 bases. Germline V gene lookup returns CDR1 SGHRS and CDR2 YFSETQ. V lost 6 bases and J lost 5; bases outside the gene matches: 7. This CDR3 is 15 amino acids long. CDR3 sequence (DNA): TGCGCCAGCACAGTGGGACTAGCGGGGATGGAGACCCAGTACTTC. Amino acid sequence: CASTVGLAGMETQYF. Full variable domain (missing parts from reference TRBV5-1 and TRBJ2-5): KAGVTQTPRYLIKTRGQQVTLSCSPISGHRSVSWYQQTPGQGLQFLFEYFSETQRNKGNFPGRFSGRQFSNSRSEMNVSTLELGDSALYLCASTVGLAGMETQYFGPGTRLLVL.

The chain carries TRBV5-1 and TRBJ1-2, with 9 bases matching TRBD1. Looked up from germline, CDR1 is SGHRS and CDR2 is YFSETQ. V gave up 4 bases and J gave up 4 bases; unmatched junction bases: 8. This CDR3 comprises 15 residues. The CDR3 here is CASSNQPGQGYGYTF. CDR3 bases: TGCGCCAGCAGCAACCAACCGGGACAGGGCTATGGCTACACCTTC.

This chain uses TRBV5-6 with TRBJ2-2, with 8 bases aligning to TRBD2. This CDR3 region has 15 residues. Germline V gives CDR1 SGHDT, CDR2 YYEEEE. V lost 3 bases to trimming and J lost 3 bases; unmatched junction nucleotides: 4. The CDR3 region has the DNA TGTGCCAGCAGCTATCGGGGGGGCCACACCGGGGAGCTGTTTTTT. Translation: CASSYRGGHTGELFF.

This chain connects TRBV5-1 to TRBJ2-3; TRBD2 matches 10 bases. This CDR3 contains 15 residues. CDR1 and CDR2 (germline): SGHRS, YFSETQ. V gave up 2 bases and J gave up 2 bases; unmatched junction bases: 2. CDR3 in amino acids: CASSLLAGNTDTQYF. Here the CDR3 DNA reads TGCGCCAGCAGCTTACTAGCGGGAAACACAGATACGCAGTATTTT.

The J gene is TRBJ2-1, the V gene TRBV10-3; D may be TRBD2 (5 bases). Trimming took off 5 bases at V and 0 bases at J, with 8 bases between the two ends. The CDR3 is 14 amino acids. The V gene's germline CDR1 is ENHRY and CDR2 SYGVKD. In DNA form, the CDR3 reads TGTGCCATCAGTCTGGGGAGCTCCTACAATGAGCAGTTCTTC. Protein: CAISLGSSYNEQFF.

V is TRBV5-1 and J is TRBJ1-2, with 8 bases fitting TRBD1. The V gene end was trimmed by 3 bases and the J gene end by 5 bases; junction bases not matched to a gene: 6. The germline CDR1 and CDR2 sequences are SGHRS and YFSETQ. The CDR3 runs to 14 residues. The CDR3 sequence: CASSSQGALYGYTF. For the CDR3, the DNA is TGCGCCAGCAGCTCCCAGGGGGCGCTTTATGGCTACACCTTC. Full variable domain (outside the CDR3, taken from reference TRBV5-1 and TRBJ1-2): KAGVTQTPRYLIKTRGQQVTLSCSPISGHRSVSWYQQTPGQGLQFLFEYFSETQRNKGNFPGRFSGRQFSNSRSEMNVSTLELGDSALYLCASSSQGALYGYTFGSGTRLTVV.

This clone was counted a few times. The chain combines TRBV4-2 with TRBJ2-2; 7 nucleotides align to TRBD2. V dropped 0 bases and J dropped 7; count of bases not matched to a gene: 11. Germline values: CDR1 LGHNA, CDR2 YNFKEQ. This CDR3 has 17 amino acids. This CDR3 reads CASSQDLAGEEGGELFF. CDR3 nucleotides: TGTGCCAGCAGCCAAGATTTGGCGGGAGAAGAAGGCGGGGAGCTGTTTTTT.

V is TRBV4-1 and J is TRBJ2-7; D gene uncertain. This CDR3 contains 14 residues. V was trimmed by 0 bases and J by 4 bases, leaving 10 bases between them. Germline CDR1 and CDR2: MGHRA and YSYEKL. The CDR3 DNA is TGCGCCAGCAGCCAAGATGAGTCCGGGTACGAGCAGTACGTC. This sequence encodes CASSQDESGYEQYV.

The sample holds one count of this clone. This chain joins TRBV30 and TRBJ1-1; TRBD1 is a possible D gene (6 bases). The CDR3 is made up of 15 amino acids. CDR1 and CDR2 (germline): GTSNPN, SVGIG (reference sequence). V lost 3 bases and J lost 6, with 20 bases in between. CDR3 region: CAWREIQGRRAEAFF. The CDR3 nucleotides read TGTGCCTGGAGGGAAATACAGGGACGAAGGGCTGAAGCTTTCTTT.

This chain connects TRBV6-1 to TRBJ2-5; a weak D match, TRBD1 (6 bases). Germline values: CDR1 MNHNS, CDR2 SASEGT. V gave up 4 bases and J gave up 4 bases, with 16 bases separating them. The length of the CDR3 is 15 residues. The CDR3 loop reads CASSGLGQGRETQYF. The CDR3 DNA reads TGTGCCAGCAGTGGCCTCGGGCAGGGGCGAGAGACCCAGTACTTC.

This clone has a single count. The chain combines TRBV5-1 with TRBJ1-3; D is unresolved. Trimming took off 7 bases at V and 2 bases at J, with 13 bases between the two ends. This CDR3 is 14 amino acids long. Germline CDR1 is SGHRS and CDR2 is YFSETQ. DNA for the CDR3: TGCGCCAGCGGACCAGGCGGGGCTGGAAACACCATATATTTT. As protein: CASGPGGAGNTIYF.

This chain connects TRBV7-6 to TRBJ2-7, with 12 nucleotides matching TRBD2. This CDR3 has 16 amino acids. Germline lookup yields CDR1 SGHVS and CDR2 FNYEAQ. The J segment lost 2 bases and the V segment lost 4 bases, leaving 6 bases of the junction unmatched. In DNA, the CDR3 is TGTGCCAGCAGCTCCCCGACTAGCGGGGGACCCTACGAGCAGTACTTC. Protein: CASSSPTSGGPYEQYF.

The chain recombines TRBV7-5 with TRBJ2-3; the D call TRBD2 from the table was never checked on the DNA. TRBV7-5 is reported as a pseudogene. The CDR3 extends over 19 amino acids. The CDR3 reads CARSPGGFGGGETPDTQYF. CDR3 nucleotide sequence: TGTGCCAGAAGCCCGGGCGGGTTTGGCGGGGGAGAAACACCCGATACGCAGTATTTT.

J is TRBJ2-1 and V is TRBV6-1; TRBD2 aligns across 7 bases. With V trimmed by 11 bases and J by 4 bases, 8 bases remained unmatched. Germline V CDR1 and CDR2: MNHNS, SASEGT. The CDR3 has 13 amino acids. CDR3 sequence: CALSLAWYNEQFF. The CDR3 DNA follows: TGTGCCCTCTCACTAGCGTGGTACAATGAGCAGTTCTTC.

This clone was seen only a few times. This chain joins TRBV11-3 and TRBJ2-5; D is perhaps TRBD1 (6 bases). Germline V lookup: CDR1 SGHNT, CDR2 YENEEA. The CDR3 runs to 13 residues. Deletions cut 5 bases from V and 4 bases from J, with 11 bases between. CDR3 DNA sequence: TGTGCCAGCAGCCCCGGACAGTCAGAGACCCAGTACTTC. Its protein is CASSPGQSETQYF.

This clone occurred once. This chain uses TRBV6-1 with TRBJ1-4; a weak D match, TRBD1 (6 bases). V was clipped by 5 bases and J by 4 bases, with 14 bases between them. The CDR3 loop spans 15 amino acids. Germline V gene data show CDR1 as MNHNS and CDR2 as SASEGT. The CDR3 sequence is CASSTQGQGNEKLFF. DNA of the CDR3: TGTGCCAGCAGTACCCAGGGGCAGGGTAATGAAAAACTGTTTTTT.

The chain combines TRBV11-3 with TRBJ2-1, with D maybe TRBD2 (6 bases). The V gene lost 1 base and the J gene lost 6 bases, with 10 bases spanning the gap. The germline gives CDR1 SGHNT, CDR2 YENEEA. The CDR3 consists of 14 residues. CDR3 loop: CASSLAGLSNEQFF. In DNA form, the CDR3 reads TGTGCCAGCAGCTTAGCCGGACTAAGCAATGAGCAGTTCTTC.

The chain combines TRBV5-1 with TRBJ2-3; TRBD1 aligns across 9 bases. J was trimmed by 3 bases and V by 4 bases; bases with no gene match: 3. This CDR3 region has 14 residues. Germline-derived CDR1 and CDR2 are SGHRS and YFSETQ. The CDR3 DNA follows: TGCGCCAGCAGCCAGGGACAGGGTACAGATACGCAGTATTTT. Protein product: CASSQGQGTDTQYF.

This chain uses TRBV6-1 with TRBJ1-1; D unresolved. The CDR3 totals 15 residues. The V end lost 1 base, the J end lost 0 bases, and 9 bases lay between the germline ends. The germline gives CDR1 MNHNS, CDR2 SASEGT. DNA for the CDR3: TGTGCCAGCAGTGAAGGAACAGCTATGAACACTGAAGCTTTCTTT. Translated, it gives CASSEGTAMNTEAFF.

The V and J genes are TRBV5-4 and TRBJ2-2, with D unresolved. The CDR3 runs 11 residues. The V end was cut by 2 bases, the J end by 8 bases, with 4 bases between. The germline V gene encodes CDR1 SGHNT and CDR2 YYREEE (reference sequence). The CDR3 coding sequence is TGTGCCAGCAGCTTAGAGGGGGAGCTGTTTTTT. As protein: CASSLEGELFF.

The CDR3 region has the DNA TGTGCCAGTAGAACAGGGAAGAGGGACACTGAAGCTTTCTTT. It is translated as CASRTGKRDTEAFF. The chain carries TRBV19 and TRBJ1-1, with a tentative D call TRBD1 (6 bases). CDR3 length: 14 residues. CDR1 and CDR2 from the germline V gene are LNHDA and SQIVND (reference sequence). Trimming cost V 6 bases and J 3 bases, with 14 bases left between them.

This clone was recorded only once. The chain employs TRBV7-2 and TRBJ2-1; 7 bases are a match to TRBD2. With V trimmed by 4 bases and J by 3 bases, 6 bases remained unmatched. Germline V CDR1 and CDR2: SGHTA, FQGNSA. CDR3 length equals 15 residues. The CDR3 region has the DNA TGTGCCAGCAGCTCCACCGGGACTAACTACAATGAGCAGTTCTTC. Its protein product is CASSSTGTNYNEQFF.

This chain links TRBV15 with TRBJ2-1; 9 nucleotides align to TRBD2. There are 16 residues in the CDR3. Trimming took 1 base from V and 2 from J; bases not matched to a gene: 3. CDR1 is LNHNV, CDR2 YYDKDF, per germline (reference sequence). The CDR3, as DNA: TGTGCCACCAGCAGAGGCACTAGCGGGCCCTACAATGAGCAGTTCTTC. Its protein is CATSRGTSGPYNEQFF.

CDR3 in DNA: TGTGCCTGGAGTCCGGCAGGGGTAGCTGGGGCCAACGTCCTGACTTTC. Protein: CAWSPAGVAGANVLTF. V usage is TRBV30 and J usage is TRBJ2-6; possible D gene TRBD1, 6 bases. Per germline, CDR1 GTSNPN and CDR2 SVGIG (reference sequence). V was trimmed by 2 bases and J by 2 bases, leaving 13 bases between them. This CDR3 contains 16 residues.